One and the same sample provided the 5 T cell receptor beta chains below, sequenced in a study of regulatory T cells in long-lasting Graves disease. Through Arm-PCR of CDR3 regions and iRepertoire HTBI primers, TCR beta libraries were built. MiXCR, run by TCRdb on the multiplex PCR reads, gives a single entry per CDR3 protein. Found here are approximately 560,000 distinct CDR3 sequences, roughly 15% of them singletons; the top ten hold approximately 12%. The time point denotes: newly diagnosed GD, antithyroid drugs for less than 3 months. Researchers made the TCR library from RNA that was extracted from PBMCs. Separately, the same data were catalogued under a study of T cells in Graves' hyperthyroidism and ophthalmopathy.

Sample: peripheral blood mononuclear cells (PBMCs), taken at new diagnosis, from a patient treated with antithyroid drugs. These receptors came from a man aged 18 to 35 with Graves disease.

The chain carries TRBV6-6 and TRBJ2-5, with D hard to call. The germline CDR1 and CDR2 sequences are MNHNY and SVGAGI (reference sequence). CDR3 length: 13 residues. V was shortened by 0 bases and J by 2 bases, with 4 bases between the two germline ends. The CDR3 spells CASSYSSQETQYF. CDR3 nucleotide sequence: TGTGCCAGCAGTTACTCGAGTCAAGAGACCCAGTACTTC.

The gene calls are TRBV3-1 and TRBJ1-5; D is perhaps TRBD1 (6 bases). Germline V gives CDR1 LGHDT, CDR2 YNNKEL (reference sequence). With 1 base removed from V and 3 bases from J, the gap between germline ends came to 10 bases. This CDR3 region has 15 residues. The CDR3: CASSQGQASNQPQHF. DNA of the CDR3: TGTGCCAGCAGCCAAGGACAGGCTTCCAATCAGCCCCAGCATTTT.

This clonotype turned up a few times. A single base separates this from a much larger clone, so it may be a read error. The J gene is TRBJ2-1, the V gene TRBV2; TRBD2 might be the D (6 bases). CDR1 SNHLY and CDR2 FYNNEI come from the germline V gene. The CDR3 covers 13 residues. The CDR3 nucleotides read TGTGCCAGCAGTACCCGAGCGGGCCAAGAGCAGCTCTTC. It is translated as CASSTRAGQEQLF. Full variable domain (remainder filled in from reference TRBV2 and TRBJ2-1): EPEVTQTPSHQVTQMGQEVILRCVPISNHLYFYWYRQILGQKVEFLVSFYNNEISEKSEIFDDQFSVERPDGSNFTLKIRSTKLEDSAMYFCASSTRAGQEQLFGPGTRLTVL.

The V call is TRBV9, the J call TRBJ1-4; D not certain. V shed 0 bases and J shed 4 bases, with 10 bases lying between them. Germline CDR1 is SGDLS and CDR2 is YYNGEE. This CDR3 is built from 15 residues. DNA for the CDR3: TGTGCCAGCAGCGTAGAGGACCGCCGTAATGAAAAACTGTTTTTT. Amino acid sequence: CASSVEDRRNEKLFF.

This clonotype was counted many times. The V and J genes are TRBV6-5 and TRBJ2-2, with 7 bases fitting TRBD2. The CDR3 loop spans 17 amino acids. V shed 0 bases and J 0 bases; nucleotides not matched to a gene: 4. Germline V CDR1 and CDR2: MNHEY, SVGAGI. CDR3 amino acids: CASSYSPSGANTGELFF. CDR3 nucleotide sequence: TGTGCCAGCAGTTACTCCCCTAGCGGAGCGAACACCGGGGAGCTGTTTTTT.